The clone carrying this TCR beta chain has just one count. Its antigen is unidentified. The sequenced template was cDNA made from the entire isolated RNA. Sequencing was performed with immunoSEQ multiplex PCR; in TCRdb, only in-frame clones are kept and a portion is missing. This table holds under 300,000 clones, roughly 22% found once. The data stem from a study of beta chain features in type 1 diabetes. Study-level findings and limits: The study found fewer insertions and more deletions at VDJ junctions in type 1 diabetes patients. Shortening that was moderate but significant affected the TCRB CDR3s of Type 1 diabetes patients in all four CD4+ subsets.

Germline lookup yields CDR1 SGHTA and CDR2 FQGNSA. Deletions cut 5 bases from V and 5 bases from J, with 18 bases between. There are 15 residues in the CDR3. This chain links TRBV7-2 with TRBJ2-5; D is unresolved. The source material was naive CD4+ T cells from blood. This receptor was identified in a woman aged 35 to 49 with type 1 diabetes. CDR3 sequence: CASSPTTGDRETQYF. The CDR3 bases are TGTGCCAGCAGCCCCACAACGGGTGACCGGGAGACCCAGTACTTC.